Listed here is a single T cell receptor beta chain. This entry is derived from a study of blood T cell repertoires in COVID-19. The CDR3 runs to 16 residues. The trim removed 5 bases at V and 5 bases at J, leaving 8 bases unmatched. Germline-derived CDR1 and CDR2 are MNHEY and SVGEGT. Participant age was roughly 18 to 100 years, and participants resided in about two dozen US areas. Under the authors' procedure: Nucleated cell number was recorded as an estimate derived from reference gene primer amplification. Profiled with immunoSEQ multiplex PCR; TCRdb holds only in-frame clones, not every one. The V and J calls and the clone size are those of that table, but D and trimming were determined from the DNA. The top ten hold less than 6% of the sample, which has roughly 300,000 clones, approximately 87% seen once.

The chain is built from TRBV6-2 or TRBV6-3 and TRBJ2-1, with 11 bases lining up with TRBD2. The TCR sequence derives from a woman younger than 45 who had recovered from COVID-19. Sequenced material: PBMCs or T cells enriched from blood (not recorded which). The CDR3 DNA is TGTGCCAGCAGTGATGCTAGCGGGGGGTTACACAATGAGCAGTTCTTC. Amino acid sequence: CASSDASGGLHNEQFF.